These 22 T cell receptor beta chains originate from one sample sequenced in a study of T cell clones after liver transplantation. Clones were read by immunoSEQ multiplex PCR, and TCRdb kept only the in-frame ones, dropping some. Altogether approximately 100,000 clones are present, about 86% being singletons, with the ten largest covering about 3%. The specimen comprised CD4+ T cells from blood, sampled 47 months after liver transplant. The receptors originated from a human patient who received a liver transplant. Some of the T cells might come from the graft donor.

The V and J genes are TRBV11-1 and TRBJ1-6; 9 positions agree with TRBD1. The V segment lost 5 bases and the J segment 8 bases; nucleotides outside the gene matches: 10. The germline CDR1 and CDR2 sequences are SGHAT and FQDESV (reference sequence). CDR3 length: 16 amino acids. Written as DNA, the CDR3 is TGTGCCAGCAGCCGATCTGACAGGGGGGCGGATTCACCCCTCCACTTT. Residues: CASSRSDRGADSPLHF.

This clone was seen a single time. This chain connects TRBV5-8 to TRBJ1-2; 7 positions agree with TRBD1. The germline V gene encodes CDR1 SGHTS and CDR2 YDEGEE. V was pared by 5 bases and J by 2 bases, with 9 bases of the junction left unmatched. This CDR3 has 15 residues. CDR3 loop: CASSRQGGGNYGYTF. In nucleotides, the CDR3 is TGTGCCAGCAGTCGCCAGGGGGGAGGCAACTATGGCTACACCTTC.

This chain links TRBV5-8 with TRBJ1-1; D gene ambiguous. The germline CDR1 and CDR2 sequences are SGHTS and YDEGEE. The CDR3 length is 12 residues. V was shortened by 6 bases and J by 6 bases, with 12 bases between the two germline ends. CDR3 DNA sequence: TGTGCCAGCATGAGAGTCGGTCCTGAAGCTTTCTTT. This gives the protein CASMRVGPEAFF.

This clone was observed once. V and J are TRBV5-1 and TRBJ1-1, with 7 bases identical to TRBD1. Germline CDR1 SGHRS, CDR2 YFSETQ. The CDR3 covers 16 residues. Unmatched junction bases numbered 13, after V lost 2 bases and J lost 6 bases. CDR3 protein: CASSFYRGVGLAEAFF. CDR3 DNA: TGCGCCAGCAGCTTCTACAGGGGAGTTGGCCTGGCTGAAGCTTTCTTT.

The chain employs TRBV28 and TRBJ2-4; D tentatively reads TRBD1 or TRBD2 (6 bases each). Germline V lookup: CDR1 MDHEN, CDR2 SYDVKM. V lost 8 bases to trimming and J lost 5 bases, with 19 bases between them. This CDR3 is built from 15 residues. CDR3 loop: CASHPSGAIQNIQYF. In DNA, the CDR3 is TGTGCCAGCCATCCCTCGGGGGCAATCCAAAACATTCAGTACTTC.

The V gene is TRBV6-1, the J gene TRBJ1-5, with a possible D match to TRBD1 (5 bases). The CDR3 sequence is 13 residues long. V lost 7 bases and J lost 5, with 12 bases in between. Germline assignment: CDR1 MNHNS and CDR2 SASEGT. CDR3 protein: CASTWGSDQPQHF. CDR3 sequence (DNA): TGTGCCAGCACGTGGGGCTCAGATCAGCCCCAGCATTTT.

V is TRBV5-1 and J is TRBJ2-3; D unresolved. The CDR3 sequence is 15 residues long. CDR1 is SGHRS and CDR2 is YFSETQ in the germline V gene. Trimming removed 2 bases from V and 6 bases from J, with 16 bases in between. CDR3 sequence reads: CASSLSRSATDTQYF. The CDR3 DNA is TGCGCCAGCAGCTTAAGCCGCTCTGCTACCGATACGCAGTATTTT. Looking up the rest from reference TRBV5-1 and TRBJ2-3 gives the full variable domain: KAGVTQTPRYLIKTRGQQVTLSCSPISGHRSVSWYQQTPGQGLQFLFEYFSETQRNKGNFPGRFSGRQFSNSRSEMNVSTLELGDSALYLCASSLSRSATDTQYFGPGTRLTVL.

The CDR3 loop is CAISEGSTEAFF. The CDR3 nucleotides are TGTGCCATCAGTGAGGGGAGCACTGAAGCTTTCTTT. The chain has TRBV10-3 and TRBJ1-1, with unresolved D. Trimming removed 2 bases at V and 4 bases at J, with 5 bases between. The germline V gene encodes CDR1 ENHRY and CDR2 SYGVKD. The CDR3 length is 12 residues.

The rearrangement uses TRBV7-6 and TRBJ2-1, with D uncertain. This CDR3 region has 13 residues. V was pared by 5 bases and J by 15 bases, with 20 bases between. The germline V gene encodes CDR1 SGHVS and CDR2 FNYEAQ. The CDR3 reads CASSTPQRKGVFF. The CDR3 DNA reads as TGTGCCAGCAGCACCCCCCAACGGAAGGGCGTGTTCTTC.

The V and J genes are TRBV25-1 and TRBJ2-6, with 8 bases matching TRBD2. V was clipped by 3 bases and J by 0 bases; unmatched bases: 7. There are 18 residues in the CDR3. The V gene's germline CDR1 is MGHDK and CDR2 SYGVNS. The chain's CDR3 is CASSDSGGTRSGANVLTF. For the CDR3, the DNA is TGTGCCAGCAGTGACAGCGGGGGTACCCGCTCTGGGGCCAACGTCCTGACTTTC.

This clone appeared once. This chain connects TRBV7-2 to TRBJ1-1, with D possibly TRBD1 on 5 matching bases. The CDR3 totals 14 residues. CDR1 is SGHTA and CDR2 is FQGNSA in the germline V gene. V dropped 1 base and J dropped 3 bases, with 9 bases sitting between them. This chain's CDR3 is CASSLGGVDTEAFF. DNA for the CDR3: TGTGCCAGCAGCTTAGGGGGGGTGGACACTGAAGCTTTCTTT. Supplemented by reference TRBV7-2 and TRBJ1-1, the full variable domain reads GAGVSQSPSNKVTEKGKDVELRCDPISGHTALYWYRQSLGQGLEFLIYFQGNSAPDKSGLPSDRFSAERTGGSVSTLTIQRTQQEDSAVYLCASSLGGVDTEAFFGQGTRLTVV.

CDR3 protein: CASMAEYNEQFF. The CDR3, as DNA: TGTGCCAGTATGGCGGAATACAATGAGCAGTTCTTC. The rearrangement links TRBV19 to TRBJ2-1; D remains ambiguous. The CDR3 is made up of 12 amino acids. Germline CDR1 and CDR2: LNHDA and SQIVND (reference sequence). Trimming left V 7 bases short and J 4 bases short, with 8 bases between.

The genes are TRBV18 and TRBJ1-6, with a weak D call TRBD1 (5 bases). The CDR3 contains 16 residues. Trimming took 2 bases from V and 8 from J, leaving 16 bases between them. Germline V gives CDR1 KGHSH, CDR2 LQKENI. This CDR3 is CASSPLSGHGDSPLHF. The CDR3 DNA is TGTGCCAGCTCACCATTATCGGGGCACGGGGATTCACCCCTCCACTTT.

J is TRBJ1-2 and V is TRBV20-1; perhaps TRBD1 as D (5 bases). Germline V gives CDR1 DFQATT, CDR2 SNEGSKA (reference sequence). This CDR3 contains 11 residues. The ends were cut back, 6 bases at V and 5 bases at J, with 10 bases in the middle. CDR3 sequence (DNA): TGCAGTGCCAAGACAGAATATGGCTACACCTTC. Translating it yields CSAKTEYGYTF.

The chain is built from TRBV5-1 and TRBJ1-3, with unresolved D. Trimming cost V 0 bases and J 1 base, with 11 bases left between them. This CDR3 spans 16 amino acids. Per the germline V gene, CDR1 is SGHRS and CDR2 is YFSETQ. CDR3 in DNA: TGCGCCAGCAGCTTGGCCCTAGGGAGTTCTGGAAACACCATATATTTT. Translating it yields CASSLALGSSGNTIYF.

This sequence joins TRBV27 and TRBJ1-5; TRBD1 agrees at 9 bases. This CDR3 is 16 amino acids long. V shed 6 bases and J 4 bases; nucleotides not matched to a gene: 10. Germline loops: CDR1 MNHEY, CDR2 SMNVEV (reference sequence). CDR3: CASSPQGAQSNQPQHF. CDR3 DNA: TGTGCCAGCAGCCCACAGGGGGCTCAGTCTAATCAGCCCCAGCATTTT.

The J gene is TRBJ2-7, the V gene TRBV21-1; the tabulated D call, TRBD2, remains unverified against the DNA. TRBV21-1 is marked as a pseudogene. The CDR3 is 16 residues long. This CDR3 reads CASSKGSGGVSYEQYF. The CDR3 DNA reads TGTGCCAGCAGCAAGGGGAGTGGCGGGGTATCCTACGAGCAGTACTTC.

The rearrangement joins TRBV7-2 to TRBJ1-2; the match to TRBD1 covers 10 bases. V shed 8 bases, J shed 4 bases, and the junction held 16 bases outside the gene matches. The CDR3 has 17 residues. The germline CDR1 and CDR2 sequences are SGHTA and FQGNSA. The CDR3, as DNA: TGTGCCAGCGATTGGGGTGACAGGGGGCAACTTAGCTATGGCTACACCTTC. The encoded protein is CASDWGDRGQLSYGYTF.

The CDR3 sequence: CASSRGQNEKLFF. The CDR3 DNA follows: TGTGCCAGCAGTCGCGGACAGAATGAAAAACTGTTTTTT. The J gene is TRBJ1-4, the V gene TRBV14; tentatively, D is TRBD1 (6 bases). The CDR3 covers 13 residues. Deletions cut 6 bases from V and 5 bases from J, with 10 bases between. Germline CDR1 SGHDN, CDR2 FVKESK. The full variable domain, its missing parts supplied by reference TRBV14 and TRBJ1-4, is EAGVTQFPSHSVIEKGQTVTLRCDPISGHDNLYWYRRVMGKEIKFLLHFVKESKQDESGMPNNRFLAERTGGTYSTLKVQPAELEDSGVYFCASSRGQNEKLFFGSGTQLSVL.

V gene TRBV5-1 combines with J gene TRBJ2-7; D ambiguous. V shed 0 bases and J shed 4 bases, with 8 bases lying between them. The CDR3 runs 13 residues. Germline V gene lookup returns CDR1 SGHRS and CDR2 YFSETQ. The CDR3 sequence: CASSLAGEYEQYF. CDR3 DNA sequence: TGCGCCAGCAGCTTGGCCGGCGAATACGAGCAGTACTTC.

The rearrangement joins TRBV7-6 to TRBJ2-2; D tentatively reads TRBD1 or TRBD2 (6 bases each). With 1 base removed from V and 4 bases from J, the gap between germline ends came to 22 bases. The CDR3 covers 19 residues. Germline V gives CDR1 SGHVS, CDR2 FNYEAQ. CDR3 sequence (DNA): TGTGCCAGCAGCTTAGTGTCCCCTGAGGGGGGTTCGAGCACCGGGGAGCTGTTTTTT. It codes for CASSLVSPEGGSSTGELFF.

The J gene is TRBJ2-7, the V gene TRBV4-2; TRBD1 aligns across 7 bases. J gave up 3 bases and V 0 bases, and 5 bases lay outside the gene matches. This CDR3 has 15 amino acids. CDR1 and CDR2 from the germline V gene are LGHNA and YNFKEQ. In nucleotides, the CDR3 is TGTGCCAGCAGCCAAGATTACAACAGGGGCTACGAGCAGTACTTC. Its translation is CASSQDYNRGYEQYF.